One sample yielded the 26 T cell receptor beta chains listed below, sequenced in a study of OX40 agonist ivuxolimab in advanced cancers. Assay used: immunoSEQ multiplex PCR; TCRdb lists only in-frame clones, some missing. This sample yields 98,000 or so clones, of which about nine tenths are seen a single time; 0.8% to 0.9% belongs to the top ten. The sample was CD4+ or CD8+ T cells sorted from blood, taken in a trial of the OX40 agonist ivuxolimab. These TCRs come from an adult with an advanced solid tumor such as melanoma, head and neck, liver or kidney cancer.

The chain carries TRBV28 and TRBJ2-3; D call uncertain. Germline V gene data show CDR1 as MDHEN and CDR2 as SYDVKM. There are 11 residues in the CDR3. Trimming removed 3 bases from V and 4 bases from J, with 2 bases in between. Written as DNA, the CDR3 is TGTGCCAGCAGTTTTGCAGATACGCAGTATTTT. Residues: CASSFADTQYF.

The chain recombines TRBV19 with TRBJ1-4; tentative D call: TRBD1 (5 bases). Germline V gene sequence: CDR1 LNHDA, CDR2 SQIVND (reference sequence). This CDR3 comprises 16 residues. Trimming left V 2 bases short and J 0 bases short, with 10 bases between. Written as DNA, the CDR3 is TGTGCCAGTAGTATACAGGGCGGGGCAACTAATGAAAAACTGTTTTTT. It yields the protein CASSIQGGATNEKLFF. Full variable domain (remainder filled in from reference TRBV19 and TRBJ1-4): DGGITQSPKYLFRKEGQNVTLSCEQNLNHDAMYWYRQDPGQGLRLIYYSQIVNDFQKGDIAEGYSVSREKKESFPLTVTSAQKNPTAFYLCASSIQGGATNEKLFFGSGTQLSVL.

The chain recombines TRBV7-3 with TRBJ1-1; weak D call: TRBD1 (6 bases). The germline V gene encodes CDR1 SGHTA and CDR2 FQGTGA. This CDR3 has 15 amino acids. V was shortened by 3 bases and J by 3 bases, with 14 bases between the two germline ends. CDR3 bases: TGTGCCAGCAGCTTTAGGGGGGGACCGGACACTGAAGCTTTCTTT. It specifies CASSFRGGPDTEAFF.

The chain carries TRBV7-9 and TRBJ1-2; no clear D gene. The V end was cut by 4 bases, the J end by 8 bases, with 8 bases between. Germline loops: CDR1 SEHNR, CDR2 FQNEAQ (reference sequence). The CDR3 covers 11 residues. The CDR3 loop is CASSSPGGYTF. CDR3 DNA: TGTGCCAGCAGCTCGCCAGGAGGCTACACCTTC.

The chain is built from TRBV27 and TRBJ1-5, with D possibly TRBD1 on 5 matching bases. The CDR3 totals 16 residues. Trimming pared 0 bases from V and 9 bases from J, leaving 18 bases between. Germline lookup yields CDR1 MNHEY and CDR2 SMNVEV (reference sequence). DNA for the CDR3: TGTGCCAGCAGTTTATCTCTGCCAGGGCAATCACGGCCCCAGCATTTT. Protein: CASSLSLPGQSRPQHF.

CDR3 sequence (DNA): TGCAGCGTAGGACAGGGCAAAAACATTCAGTACTTC. Translated, it gives CSVGQGKNIQYF. This rearrangement joins TRBV29-1 to TRBJ2-4; TRBD1 matches at 8 bases. The germline V gene has CDR1 SQVTM and CDR2 ANQGSEA. The CDR3 runs 12 residues. V was clipped by 6 bases and J by 3 bases; unmatched bases: 1.

The chain employs TRBV18 and TRBJ1-5; no reliable D call. This CDR3 has 14 residues. CDR1 and CDR2 (germline): KGHSH, LQKENI. V lost 3 bases and J lost 5, with 11 bases in between. CDR3 bases: TGTGCCAGCTCACCTGGGGAGGCCGATCAGCCCCAGCATTTT. The encoded protein is CASSPGEADQPQHF.

V gene TRBV6-5 combines with J gene TRBJ2-2, with D unresolved. The CDR3 runs 11 residues. Germline loops: CDR1 MNHEY, CDR2 SVGAGI. V was shortened by 6 bases and J by 5 bases, with 4 bases between the two germline ends. CDR3 loop: CASSLTGELFF. In nucleotides, the CDR3 is TGTGCCAGCAGCTTGACCGGGGAGCTGTTTTTT.

V gene TRBV6-6 combines with J gene TRBJ1-4; D not resolved. The V and J ends lost 6 bases and 8 bases respectively, with 10 bases between them. The germline V gene encodes CDR1 MNHNY and CDR2 SVGAGI (reference sequence). The CDR3 runs to 12 residues. CDR3: CASRQPEEKLFF. CDR3 nucleotides: TGTGCCAGCAGGCAGCCCGAAGAAAAACTGTTTTTT.

The chain combines TRBV19 with TRBJ2-1, with TRBD2 identical over 11 bases. V was clipped by 10 bases and J by 10 bases; unmatched bases: 15. Germline V lookup: CDR1 LNHDA, CDR2 SQIVND (reference sequence). The CDR3 is made up of 15 amino acids. The CDR3 DNA is TGTGCCACTCGACTAGCGGGACTCCCCGCGAGAGAGCAGTTCTTC. It codes for CATRLAGLPAREQFF.

V and J are TRBV15 and TRBJ2-5, with 10 bases fitting TRBD2. The J segment lost 6 bases and the V segment lost 10 bases, leaving 14 bases of the junction unmatched. The germline V gene encodes CDR1 LNHNV and CDR2 YYDKDF (reference sequence). The CDR3 length is 15 residues. In DNA, the CDR3 is TGTGCCAGGGGGGCAGCGGGAGGGCCGATAAAGACCCAGTACTTC. Amino acids: CARGAAGGPIKTQYF.

This rearrangement joins TRBV19 to TRBJ1-5, with D perhaps matching TRBD1 (6 bases). CDR1 and CDR2 (germline): LNHDA, SQIVND (reference sequence). CDR3 size: 13 residues. Deletions cut 6 bases from V and 4 bases from J, with 10 bases between. The CDR3 DNA reads as TGTGCCAGTAGGGACAGAGGAAATCAGCCCCAGCATTTT. Protein: CASRDRGNQPQHF.

V gene TRBV9 combines with J gene TRBJ2-1; the D gene is possibly TRBD2 (6 bases). V was clipped by 4 bases and J by 8 bases, with 16 bases between them. CDR3 length: 14 residues. Germline V gene data show CDR1 as SGDLS and CDR2 as YYNGEE. The CDR3 is CASSPRPGGDEQFF. The CDR3 DNA is TGTGCCAGCAGCCCCAGACCAGGAGGGGATGAGCAGTTCTTC.

V is TRBV28 and J is TRBJ1-1; TRBD1 agrees at 8 bases. The CDR3 covers 15 residues. CDR1 and CDR2 (germline): MDHEN, SYDVKM. Unmatched junction bases numbered 14, after V lost 4 bases and J lost 10 bases. CDR3: CASSSSAAGGPRAFF. CDR3 DNA sequence: TGTGCCAGCAGTTCCTCCGCGGCAGGGGGCCCTAGAGCTTTCTTT.

This chain connects TRBV7-9 to TRBJ2-1; D is unresolved. The CDR3 is 11 amino acids. V was trimmed by 5 bases and J by 5 bases, leaving 4 bases between them. The germline CDR1 and CDR2 sequences are SEHNR and FQNEAQ (reference sequence). CDR3 sequence (DNA): TGTGCCAGCAGCCATCACAATGAGCAGTTCTTC. Protein: CASSHHNEQFF. Full variable domain (remainder filled in from reference TRBV7-9 and TRBJ2-1): DTGVSQNPRHKITKRGQNVTFRCDPISEHNRLYWYRQTLGQGPEFLTYFQNEAQLEKSRLLSDRFSAERPKGSFSTLEIQRTEQGDSAMYLCASSHHNEQFFGPGTRLTVL.

The V and J genes are TRBV27 and TRBJ2-7, with a possible D match to TRBD1 (6 bases). The CDR3 covers 13 residues. From germline, CDR1 is MNHEY and CDR2 SMNVEV (reference sequence). Trimming pared 6 bases from V and 5 bases from J, leaving 14 bases between. CDR3 in amino acids: CASSKSRGNEQYV. CDR3 bases: TGTGCCAGCAGCAAGAGTAGGGGGAACGAGCAGTACGTC.

As for this clone: The junction does not match germline at one end; this may be a read error. This chain's CDR3 is CASSPRQGPRKEQYF. CDR3 sequence (DNA): TGTGCTAGCAGCCCGCGACAGGGACCCCGCAAAGAGCAGTACTTC. V gene TRBV7-7 combines with J gene TRBJ2-7; 7 positions match TRBD1. In germline, CDR1 is SSHAT, CDR2 FNYEAQ (reference sequence). The CDR3 runs 15 residues.

The chain is built from TRBV7-6 and TRBJ2-3; 10 bases agree with TRBD2. CDR1 and CDR2 (germline): SGHVS, FNYEAQ. This CDR3 has 14 amino acids. V trimming: 5 bases; J trimming: 11 bases; junction bases outside the gene matches: 10. Here the CDR3 reads CASSEASSGSKQYF. The CDR3 DNA reads TGTGCCAGCAGCGAGGCGTCTAGCGGGAGTAAGCAGTATTTT.

This clone was observed a handful of times. The rearrangement uses TRBV10-1 and TRBJ2-1, with TRBD1 as a possible D gene (6 bases). The CDR3 is made up of 15 amino acids. Trimming took 3 bases from V and 8 from J, leaving 17 bases between them. Germline V gives CDR1 WNHNN, CDR2 SYGVQD (reference sequence). CDR3 DNA: TGCGCCAGCAGTGACGCCAGGGGTCTAGCCGATGAGCAGTTCTTC. Amino acid sequence: CASSDARGLADEQFF.

This clone is a singleton in its sample. The chain recombines TRBV28 with TRBJ1-2, with D perhaps TRBD1 (6 bases). This CDR3 region has 15 residues. The germline V and J ends were trimmed by 3 bases and 8 bases, with 19 bases remaining between them. CDR1 and CDR2 from the germline V gene are MDHEN and SYDVKM. CDR3 nucleotides: TGTGCCAGCAGTTTGGGGCAGGGGAAAGTAGTAGGCTACACCTTC. As protein: CASSLGQGKVVGYTF.

This clone was counted a single time. The rearrangement joins TRBV28 to TRBJ1-2; D not certain. Germline V lookup: CDR1 MDHEN, CDR2 SYDVKM. Trimming pared 3 bases from V and 4 bases from J, leaving 12 bases between. The CDR3 runs 14 residues. The chain's CDR3 is CASSFGAEGYGYTF. The CDR3 region has the DNA TGTGCCAGCAGTTTTGGCGCTGAGGGCTATGGCTACACCTTC.

The chain is built from TRBV4-2 and TRBJ2-3; 7 positions match TRBD2. Germline loops: CDR1 LGHNA, CDR2 YNFKEQ. The CDR3 is 17 amino acids. The V and J ends lost 4 bases and 1 base, in that order; junction bases with no gene match: 11. The CDR3 loop reads CASSLGEAAGGTDTQYF. Here the CDR3 DNA reads TGTGCCAGCAGCCTCGGGGAAGCGGCGGGAGGCACAGATACGCAGTATTTT.

In nucleotides, the CDR3 is TGTGCCAGCTCACCCGGGAAGGGAATGAGGCTAGCGGGAGGCGAGACCACAGATACGCAGTATTTT. It yields the protein CASSPGKGMRLAGGETTDTQYF. This chain connects TRBV18 to TRBJ2-3, with 11 bases aligning to TRBD2. There are 22 residues in the CDR3. CDR1 KGHSH and CDR2 LQKENI come from the germline V gene. J was trimmed by 2 bases and V by 3 bases; bases with no gene match: 22.

This clone was picked up a small number of times. The chain joins TRBV7-2 to TRBJ2-3; D may be TRBD2 (6 bases). The germline CDR1 and CDR2 sequences are SGHTA and FQGNSA. There are 16 residues in the CDR3. The V end lost 5 bases, the J end lost 0 bases, and 15 bases lay between the germline ends. CDR3 loop: CASSDPRGGSTDTQYF. The CDR3 bases are TGTGCCAGCAGCGATCCGCGGGGCGGGAGCACAGATACGCAGTATTTT. The entire variable domain, with the rest obtained from reference TRBV7-2 and TRBJ2-3, is as follows: GAGVSQSPSNKVTEKGKDVELRCDPISGHTALYWYRQSLGQGLEFLIYFQGNSAPDKSGLPSDRFSAERTGGSVSTLTIQRTQQEDSAVYLCASSDPRGGSTDTQYFGPGTRLTVL.

For the CDR3, the DNA is TGTGCCAGCAGTGATCAGGGGTCGATATACGAGCAGTACTTC. This sequence encodes CASSDQGSIYEQYF. V usage is TRBV2 and J usage is TRBJ2-7; maybe TRBD1 (6 bases). Germline V gene sequence: CDR1 SNHLY, CDR2 FYNNEI. There are 14 residues in the CDR3. The V and J ends lost 3 bases and 4 bases respectively, with 13 bases between them.

This chain joins TRBV28 and TRBJ1-1; D gene unclear. From germline, CDR1 is MDHEN and CDR2 SYDVKM. There are 14 residues in the CDR3. V lost 7 bases and J lost 1, with 13 bases in between. The CDR3 loop reads CASISPPGNTEAFF. The CDR3 nucleotides are TGTGCCAGCATTTCGCCTCCGGGGAACACTGAAGCTTTCTTT.